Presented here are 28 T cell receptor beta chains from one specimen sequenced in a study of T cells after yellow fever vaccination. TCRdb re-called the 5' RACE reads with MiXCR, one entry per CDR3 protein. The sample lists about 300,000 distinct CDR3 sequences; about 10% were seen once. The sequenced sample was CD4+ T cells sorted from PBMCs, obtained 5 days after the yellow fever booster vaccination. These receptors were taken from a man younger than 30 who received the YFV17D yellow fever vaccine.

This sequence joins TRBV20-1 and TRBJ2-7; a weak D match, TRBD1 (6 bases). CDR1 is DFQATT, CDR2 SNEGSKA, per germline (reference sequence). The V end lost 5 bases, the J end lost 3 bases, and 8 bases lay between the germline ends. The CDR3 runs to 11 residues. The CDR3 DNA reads TGCAGTGCTCAGGGGAGCTACGAGCAGTACGTC. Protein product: CSAQGSYEQYV.

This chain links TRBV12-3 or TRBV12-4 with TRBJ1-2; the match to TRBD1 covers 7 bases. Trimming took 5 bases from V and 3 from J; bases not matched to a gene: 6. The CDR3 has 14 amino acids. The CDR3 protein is CASSRGQAYYGYTF. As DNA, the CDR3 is TGTGCCAGCAGTAGAGGACAGGCTTACTATGGCTACACCTTC.

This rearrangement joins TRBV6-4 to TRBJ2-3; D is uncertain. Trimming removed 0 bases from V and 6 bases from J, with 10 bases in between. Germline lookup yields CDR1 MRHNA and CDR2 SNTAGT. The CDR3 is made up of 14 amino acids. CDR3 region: CASSDSGKVDTQYF. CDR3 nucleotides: TGTGCCAGCAGTGACTCGGGAAAAGTGGATACGCAGTATTTT.

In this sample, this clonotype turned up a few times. The CDR3 is CASSQPTAGENTGELFF. DNA of the CDR3: TGCGCCAGCAGCCAACCCACCGCAGGGGAGAACACCGGGGAGCTGTTTTTT. This chain connects TRBV4-1 to TRBJ2-2; tentative D call: TRBD1 (6 bases). The CDR3 is 17 residues long. CDR1 MGHRA and CDR2 YSYEKL come from the germline V gene. The V end lost 2 bases, the J end lost 1 base, and 14 bases lay between the germline ends.

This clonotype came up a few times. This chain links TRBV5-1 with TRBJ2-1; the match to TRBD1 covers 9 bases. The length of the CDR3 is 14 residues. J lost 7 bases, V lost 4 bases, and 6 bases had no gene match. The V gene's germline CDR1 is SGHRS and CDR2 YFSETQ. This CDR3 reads CASSPGQGLNEQFF. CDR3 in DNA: TGCGCCAGCAGCCCCGGACAGGGGTTAAATGAGCAGTTCTTC.

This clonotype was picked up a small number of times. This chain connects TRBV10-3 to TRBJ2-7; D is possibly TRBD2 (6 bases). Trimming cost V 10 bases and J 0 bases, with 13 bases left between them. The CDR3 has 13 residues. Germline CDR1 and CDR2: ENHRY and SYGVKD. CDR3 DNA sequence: TGTGCCACCGGGGGTAGCGTCTCCTACGAGCAGTACTTC. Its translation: CATGGSVSYEQYF.

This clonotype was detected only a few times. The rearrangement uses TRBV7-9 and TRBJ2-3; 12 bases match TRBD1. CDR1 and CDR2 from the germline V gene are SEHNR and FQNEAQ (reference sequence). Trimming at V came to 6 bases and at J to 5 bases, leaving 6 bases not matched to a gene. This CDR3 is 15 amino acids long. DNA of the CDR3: TGTGCCAGCAGGTGGGACAGGGGGCCATTAGATACGCAGTATTTT. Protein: CASRWDRGPLDTQYF. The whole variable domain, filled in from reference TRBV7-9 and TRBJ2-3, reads DTGVSQNPRHKITKRGQNVTFRCDPISEHNRLYWYRQTLGQGPEFLTYFQNEAQLEKSRLLSDRFSAERPKGSFSTLEIQRTEQGDSAMYLCASRWDRGPLDTQYFGPGTRLTVL.

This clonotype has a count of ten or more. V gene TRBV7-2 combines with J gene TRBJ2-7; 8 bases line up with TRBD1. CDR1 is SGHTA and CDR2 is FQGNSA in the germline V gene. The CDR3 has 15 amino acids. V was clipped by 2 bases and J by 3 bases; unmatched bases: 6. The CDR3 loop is CASSLSFGQGYEQYF. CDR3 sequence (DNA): TGTGCCAGCAGCTTAAGTTTCGGACAGGGCTACGAGCAGTACTTC. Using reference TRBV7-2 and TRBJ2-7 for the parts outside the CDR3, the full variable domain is GAGVSQSPSNKVTEKGKDVELRCDPISGHTALYWYRQSLGQGLEFLIYFQGNSAPDKSGLPSDRFSAERTGGSVSTLTIQRTQQEDSAVYLCASSLSFGQGYEQYFGPGTRLTVT.

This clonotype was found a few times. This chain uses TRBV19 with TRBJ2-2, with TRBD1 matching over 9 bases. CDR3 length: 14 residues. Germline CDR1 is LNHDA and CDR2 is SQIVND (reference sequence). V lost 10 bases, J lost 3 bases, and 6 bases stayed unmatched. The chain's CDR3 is CATKDRGDTGELFF. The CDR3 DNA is TGTGCCACCAAGGACAGGGGTGACACCGGGGAGCTGTTTTTT. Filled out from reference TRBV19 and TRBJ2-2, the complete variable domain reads DGGITQSPKYLFRKEGQNVTLSCEQNLNHDAMYWYRQDPGQGLRLIYYSQIVNDFQKGDIAEGYSVSREKKESFPLTVTSAQKNPTAFYLCATKDRGDTGELFFGEGSRLTVL.

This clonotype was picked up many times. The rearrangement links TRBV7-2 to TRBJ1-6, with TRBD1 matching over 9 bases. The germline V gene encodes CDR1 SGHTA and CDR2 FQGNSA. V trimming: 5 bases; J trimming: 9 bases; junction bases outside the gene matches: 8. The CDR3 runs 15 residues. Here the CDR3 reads CASSEGQGMSSPLHF. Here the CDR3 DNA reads TGTGCCAGCAGCGAAGGACAGGGGATGAGTTCACCCCTCCACTTT.

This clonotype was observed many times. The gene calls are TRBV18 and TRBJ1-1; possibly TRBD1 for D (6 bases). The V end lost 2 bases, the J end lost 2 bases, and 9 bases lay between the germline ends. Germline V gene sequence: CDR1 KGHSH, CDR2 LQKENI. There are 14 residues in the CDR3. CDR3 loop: CASSPTGTNTEAFF. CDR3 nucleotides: TGTGCCAGCTCACCAACAGGGACTAACACTGAAGCTTTCTTT.

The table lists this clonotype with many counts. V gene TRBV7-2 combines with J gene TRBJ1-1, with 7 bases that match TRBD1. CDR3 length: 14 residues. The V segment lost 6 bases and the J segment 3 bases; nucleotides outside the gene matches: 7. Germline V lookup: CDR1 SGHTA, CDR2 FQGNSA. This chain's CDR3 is CASRVPGQYTEAFF. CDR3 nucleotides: TGTGCCAGCAGGGTTCCGGGACAGTACACTGAAGCTTTCTTT.

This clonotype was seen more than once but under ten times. The CDR3 coding sequence is TGTGCCATCAGTGGGTTCCATTCCGGGACGGTAGATTCACCCCTCCACTTT. Its translation: CAISGFHSGTVDSPLHF. This chain uses TRBV10-3 with TRBJ1-6; TRBD1 is a possible D gene (5 bases). V was cut by 4 bases and J by 8 bases, with 21 bases left in between. This CDR3 spans 17 amino acids. Germline CDR1 and CDR2: ENHRY and SYGVKD.

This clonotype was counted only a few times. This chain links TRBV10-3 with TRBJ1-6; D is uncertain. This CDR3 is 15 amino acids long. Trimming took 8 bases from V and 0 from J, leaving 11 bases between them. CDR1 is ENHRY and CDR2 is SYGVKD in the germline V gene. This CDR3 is CAIRTASSYNSPLHF. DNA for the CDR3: TGTGCCATCCGGACCGCGAGCTCCTATAATTCACCCCTCCACTTT.

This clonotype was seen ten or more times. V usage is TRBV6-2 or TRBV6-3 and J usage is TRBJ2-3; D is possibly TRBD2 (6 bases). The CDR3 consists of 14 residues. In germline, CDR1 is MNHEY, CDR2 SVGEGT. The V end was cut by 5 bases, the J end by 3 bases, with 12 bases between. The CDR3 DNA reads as TGTGCCAGCAGTAAGCCAGGACTAACAGATACGCAGTATTTT. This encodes CASSKPGLTDTQYF.

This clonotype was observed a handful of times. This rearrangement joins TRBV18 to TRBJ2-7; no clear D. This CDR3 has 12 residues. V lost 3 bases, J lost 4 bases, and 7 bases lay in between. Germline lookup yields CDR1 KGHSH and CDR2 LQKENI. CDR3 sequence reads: CASSPQAYEQYF. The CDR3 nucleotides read TGTGCCAGCTCACCCCAAGCTTACGAGCAGTACTTC.

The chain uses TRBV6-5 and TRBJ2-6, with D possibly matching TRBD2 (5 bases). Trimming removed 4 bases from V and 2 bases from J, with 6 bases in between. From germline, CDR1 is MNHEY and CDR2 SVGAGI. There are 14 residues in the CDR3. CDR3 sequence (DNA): TGTGCCAGCAGTTCCGGGACTGGGGCCAACGTCCTGACTTTC. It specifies CASSSGTGANVLTF.

CDR3 DNA sequence: TGCGCCAGCAGCCAAGCCGGACGGCGGAACACTGAAGCTTTCTTT. Encoded protein: CASSQAGRRNTEAFF. The rearrangement uses TRBV4-3 and TRBJ1-1; D unclear. The germline V gene has CDR1 LGHNA and CDR2 YSLEER. This CDR3 has 15 amino acids. V was shortened by 1 base and J by 1 base, with 10 bases between the two germline ends.

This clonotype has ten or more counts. The CDR3 DNA sequence: TGTGCCAGCAGCTTAGGGCGACAGACTGCCTACAATGAGCAGTTCTTC. Protein sequence: CASSLGRQTAYNEQFF. The V and J genes are TRBV11-2 and TRBJ2-1; tentative D call: TRBD1 (5 bases). Germline-derived CDR1 and CDR2 are SGHAT and FQNNGV. Trimming shortened V by 1 base and J by 2 bases, and 12 bases separated the two germline ends. The CDR3 covers 16 residues.

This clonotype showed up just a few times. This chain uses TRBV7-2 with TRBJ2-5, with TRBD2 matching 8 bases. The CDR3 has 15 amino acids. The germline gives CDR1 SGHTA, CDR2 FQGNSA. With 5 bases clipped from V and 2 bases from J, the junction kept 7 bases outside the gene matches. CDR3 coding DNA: TGTGCCAGCAGCCTTAGCGGGGCCGCACAAGAGACCCAGTACTTC. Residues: CASSLSGAAQETQYF.

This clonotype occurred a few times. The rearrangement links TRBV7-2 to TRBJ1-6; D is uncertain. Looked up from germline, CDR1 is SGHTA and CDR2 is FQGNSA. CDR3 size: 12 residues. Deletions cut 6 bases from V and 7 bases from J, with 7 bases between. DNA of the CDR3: TGTGCCAGCAGAGCTGGGAATTCACCCCTCCACTTT. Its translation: CASRAGNSPLHF.

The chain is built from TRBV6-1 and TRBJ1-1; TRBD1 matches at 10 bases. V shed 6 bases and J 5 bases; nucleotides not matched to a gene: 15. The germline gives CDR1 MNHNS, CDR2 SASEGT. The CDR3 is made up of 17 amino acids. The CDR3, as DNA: TGTGCCAGCAGCGCCCAAGGGACAGGGGTCCCTAATACTGAAGCTTTCTTT. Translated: CASSAQGTGVPNTEAFF.

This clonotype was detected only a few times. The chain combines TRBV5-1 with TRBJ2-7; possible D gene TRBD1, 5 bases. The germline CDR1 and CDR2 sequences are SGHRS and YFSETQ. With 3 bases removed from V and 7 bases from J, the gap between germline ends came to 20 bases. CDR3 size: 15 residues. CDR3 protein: CASSSGSSPVREQYF. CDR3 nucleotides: TGCGCCAGCAGCTCAGGGTCCTCTCCGGTTCGGGAGCAGTACTTC.

CDR3 protein: CTGERGPGTEAFF. The CDR3 nucleotides are TGCACCGGGGAACGGGGACCGGGGACTGAAGCTTTCTTT. The chain links TRBV29-1 to TRBJ1-1; tentatively, D is TRBD1 (5 bases). CDR3 length equals 13 residues. Germline V gene data show CDR1 as SQVTM and CDR2 as ANQGSEA.

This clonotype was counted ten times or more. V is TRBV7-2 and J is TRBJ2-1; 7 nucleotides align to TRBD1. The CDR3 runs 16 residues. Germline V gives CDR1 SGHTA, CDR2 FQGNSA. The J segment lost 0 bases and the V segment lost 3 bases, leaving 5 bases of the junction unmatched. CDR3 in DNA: TGTGCCAGCAGCTTTCAGGGGGTGAGCTCCTACAATGAGCAGTTCTTC. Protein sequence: CASSFQGVSSYNEQFF.

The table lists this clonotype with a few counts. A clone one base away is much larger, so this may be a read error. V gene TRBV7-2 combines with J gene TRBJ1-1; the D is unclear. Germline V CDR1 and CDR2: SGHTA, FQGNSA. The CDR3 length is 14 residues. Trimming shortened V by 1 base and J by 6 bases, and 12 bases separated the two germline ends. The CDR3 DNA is TGTGCCAGCAGCTTAGTGTCCGGTAACTCTGAAGCTTTCTTT. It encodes CASSLVSGNSEAFF. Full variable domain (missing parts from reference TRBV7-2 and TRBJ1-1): GAGVSQSPSNKVTEKGKDVELRCDPISGHTALYWYRQSLGQGLEFLIYFQGNSAPDKSGLPSDRFSAERTGGSVSTLTIQRTQQEDSAVYLCASSLVSGNSEAFFGQGTRLTVV.

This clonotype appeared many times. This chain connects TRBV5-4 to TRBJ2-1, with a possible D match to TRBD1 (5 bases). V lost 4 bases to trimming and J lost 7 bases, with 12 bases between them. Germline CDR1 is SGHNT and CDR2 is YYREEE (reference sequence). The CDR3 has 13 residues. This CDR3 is CASSKTGANEQFF. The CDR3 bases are TGTGCCAGCAGCAAGACTGGGGCAAATGAGCAGTTCTTC.

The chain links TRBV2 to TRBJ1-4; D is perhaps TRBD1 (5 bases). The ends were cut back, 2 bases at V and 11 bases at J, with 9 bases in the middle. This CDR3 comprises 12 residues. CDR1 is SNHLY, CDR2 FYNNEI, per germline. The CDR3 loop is CASSERGAKLFF. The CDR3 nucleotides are TGTGCCAGCAGTGAAAGGGGCGCGAAACTGTTTTTT.